This TCR beta chain derives from a study of response to subunit inactivated influenza vaccine. The V and J ends lost 1 base and 4 bases respectively, with 19 bases between them. The CDR3 covers 17 residues. Germline CDR1 is LNHNV and CDR2 is YYDKDF (reference sequence). This clonotype was seen only a few times. TCRdb called the RT-PCR reads again in MiXCR, with one record for every CDR3 protein. The sample holds some 550,000 distinct CDR3 sequences, around a quarter seen once. This sample was also put to use in a study of T cells expressing NK-cell markers. That investigation notes: UMIs were included in TCR beta cDNA generated by 5'RACE template switching. Each of 5 to 7 donors carried dominant NKG2C+ clonotypes accounting for about 1.0-8% of CD8+ T cells.

This sequence was found in a man in his forties or fifties who received an inactivated influenza vaccine. This specimen consisted of CD4+ T cells sorted from PBMCs, obtained roughly 13 days after vaccination. The gene calls are TRBV15 and TRBJ2-5, with TRBD2 as a possible D gene (5 bases). The CDR3 coding sequence is TGTGCCACCAGCAGAGGAGCGGCGGTCAAAGGAGGAGAGACCCAGTACTTC. This sequence encodes CATSRGAAVKGGETQYF. The whole variable domain, filled in from reference TRBV15 and TRBJ2-5, reads DAMVIQNPRYQVTQFGKPVTLSCSQTLNHNVMYWYQQKSSQAPKLLFHYYDKDFNNEADTPDNFQSRRPNTSFCFLDIRSPGLGDTAMYLCATSRGAAVKGGETQYFGPGTRLLVL.